A selection of T cell receptor beta chains follows, all from one sample in a study of shared clonotypes between healthy human individuals. Measured with immunoSEQ multiplex PCR; TCRdb has only the in-frame clones, and not every one. The sample records 800,000 or so clones, about 96% being singletons. The sequencing input was naive CD8+ T cells sorted from blood. The receptors shown here come from a man under 40 in good health. The conserved cysteine and the conserved F or W are not part of the CDR3 here. Fields, in order: V gene, CDR3 length, CDR3 protein.

>TRBV6-5|11
ASSPLAGLEAF
>TRBV4-1|13
ASSQDVGPTGILF
>TRBV11-3|14
ASSTTSGSSYNEQF
>TRBV6-5|13
ASSALTGPYNEQF
>TRBV28|11
ASSLEGTGELF
>TRBV19|14
ASTPDRGRSNQPQH
>TRBV27|13
ASSDQTSSYNEQF
>TRBV7-9|6
ASSLPF
>TRBV15|16
ATSQKLAGGVSTGELF
>TRBV11-2|12
ASSLVGLYNEQF
>TRBV21-1|15
ASSKAEYPLSGNTIY
>TRBV6-5|11
ASSPSYGDTQY
>TRBV30|13
AWRILRGASYEQY
>TRBV28|12
ASSSTGSNQPQH
>TRBV29-1|13
SVEDNSRGPYEQY
>TRBV7-3|13
ASSPGQGFTGELF
>TRBV7-9|11
ASSLAPFHEQF
>TRBV7-2|12
ASSLGLAGETQY
>TRBV27|14
ASSSHLSGMRWSQF
>TRBV11-2|10
ASSLTFYEQY
>TRBV5-1|11
ASSLGGYYEQY
>TRBV7-2|13
ASSLNLPSFHEQF
>TRBV4-2|13
ASSQDGGMGYEQY
>TRBV27|14
ASSLGTGGSNEKLF
>TRBV9|10
ASKDRAYGYT
>TRBV4-1|13
ASSQADRVTVTQY
>TRBV6-4|16
ASSDQNLGQGATGELF
>TRBV29-1|11
SVGGTGGEKLF
>TRBV18|13
ASSPPTQGINEQF
>TRBV9|14
ASSPEGGSNTGELF
>TRBV7-9|12
ASSSRTDSYEQY
>TRBV11-2|12
ASSPPGTGNTIY
>TRBV7-9|14
ASSSSGTGPYNEQF
>TRBV6-1|14
ASSEGAGGINNEQF
>TRBV27|12
ASSTGGSHDEQY
>TRBV6-1|12
ASSKTSSYNEQF
>TRBV5-4|10
ASSLPSYEQY
>TRBV11-2|14
ASSDGGRETTGELF
>TRBV7-9|13
ASSHTSGSYNEQF
>TRBV2|12
ASSPWGEFQPQH
>TRBV7-9|11
ASIRDRGNEQF
>TRBV2|10
ASPKGPTEAF
>TRBV27|12
ASSPFADTGELF
>TRBV30|11
AWSVGQGYEQY
>TRBV7-9|12
ASSSTGNSYEQY
>TRBV4-1|13
ASSSPGTGSNEQY
>TRBV29-1|10
SVEWRGNEQF
>TRBV2|12
ASSGRGRNYGYT
>TRBV6-6|10
ASRSLAYEQY
>TRBV4-3|12
ASSQTTSGNTIY
>TRBV28|13
ASSLGSGGTDTQY
>TRBV27|12
ASSLSGQGSEQY
>TRBV9|12
ASSSGGSGDEQF
>TRBV2|10
ARRGGDNEQF
>TRBV7-8|15
ASSDSGQGRMNTEAF
>TRBV6-6|12
ASSRAGRAGELF